This T cell receptor beta chain appears in the sequencing data of a study of blood T cells in healthy people across ages. Every sample yielded at least 6.5 million isolated PBMCs. A J-beta primer mix and a sample-barcoded 5' primer were used in a second PCR of about 7 to 12 cycles. Through a template-switch adaptor with 12 random nucleotides, each cDNA molecule received a tag. TCRdb reanalysed the 5' RACE reads using MiXCR and keeps one entry per CDR3 protein. Of under 800,000 distinct CDR3 sequences in the sample, roughly 21% were seen once. This clonotype was detected a few times. Antigen unknown. CDR3 length: 15 amino acids. Germline loops: CDR1 SGHVS, CDR2 FQNEAQ. With 5 bases removed from V and 2 bases from J, the gap between germline ends came to 16 bases. Study-wide findings and caveats: A roughly linear fall in TCR beta diversity per million T cells was seen with increasing age.

The chain is built from TRBV7-8 and TRBJ2-7; a weak D match, TRBD2 (6 bases). Sequenced sample: blood. The source is a man between 65 and 85 years old in good health. The DNA of the CDR3 is TGTGCCAGCAGCGCCCGGGATCCGGGGGCCTACGAGCAGTACTTC. This codes for CASSARDPGAYEQYF.